Below, 10 T cell receptor beta chains from the same sample are listed, as sequenced in a study of T cell responses to AZD1222 COVID-19 vaccine. The data were produced by immunoSEQ multiplex PCR, yet TCRdb's version contains in-frame clones alone and is incomplete. The sample has approximately 150,000 clones; about 89% are singletons. Sequences were derived from peripheral blood, sampled on day 0 of AZD1222 vaccination. The source of these receptors is an adult in good health.

The rearrangement links TRBV30 to TRBJ1-2; a possible D gene is TRBD1 (5 bases). Germline CDR1 is GTSNPN and CDR2 is SVGIG (reference sequence). Trimming removed 4 bases at V and 4 bases at J, with 13 bases between. CDR3 length equals 13 residues. CDR3 protein: CAWTGRGIYGYTF. CDR3 coding DNA: TGTGCCTGGACGGGACGCGGGATCTATGGCTACACCTTC.

The chain employs TRBV19 and TRBJ1-1; D gene uncertain. The CDR3 totals 12 residues. Germline V gives CDR1 LNHDA, CDR2 SQIVND (reference sequence). Deletions cut 5 bases from V and 0 bases from J, with 4 bases between. This chain's CDR3 is CASSDMNTEAFF. CDR3 DNA sequence: TGTGCCAGTAGTGATATGAACACTGAAGCTTTCTTT. Together with reference TRBV19 and TRBJ1-1, the CDR3 gives the full variable domain: DGGITQSPKYLFRKEGQNVTLSCEQNLNHDAMYWYRQDPGQGLRLIYYSQIVNDFQKGDIAEGYSVSREKKESFPLTVTSAQKNPTAFYLCASSDMNTEAFFGQGTRLTVV.

The CDR3 DNA is TGTGCCAGCAGCTTAGCGGGAGGGCCTCAATACGAGCAGTACTTC. This encodes CASSLAGGPQYEQYF. The V call is TRBV7-2, the J call TRBJ2-7; 7 bases are a match to TRBD2. In germline, CDR1 is SGHTA, CDR2 FQGNSA. This CDR3 is built from 15 residues. After removal of 0 bases from V and 4 bases from J, the junction contained 6 bases not matched to a gene.

This clone was detected only once. This chain joins TRBV28 and TRBJ2-6; a weak D match, TRBD2 (6 bases). The V gene's germline CDR1 is MDHEN and CDR2 SYDVKM. This CDR3 has 17 amino acids. V shed 4 bases and J shed 0 bases, with 13 bases lying between them. CDR3 DNA: TGTGCCAGCAGTTCCCTTCCCGGGGGCTCTGGGGCCAACGTCCTGACTTTC. This encodes CASSSLPGGSGANVLTF.

The chain joins TRBV19 to TRBJ2-7; D possibly corresponds to TRBD1 (6 bases). Germline V gene sequence: CDR1 LNHDA, CDR2 SQIVND (reference sequence). The CDR3 covers 15 residues. Trimming removed 7 bases from V and 3 bases from J, with 19 bases in between. The DNA for the CDR3 is TGTGCCAGTAAATTAGGGGCAGGGGCCTTCTACGAGCAGTACTTC. Translating it yields CASKLGAGAFYEQYF. Full variable domain (missing parts from reference TRBV19 and TRBJ2-7): DGGITQSPKYLFRKEGQNVTLSCEQNLNHDAMYWYRQDPGQGLRLIYYSQIVNDFQKGDIAEGYSVSREKKESFPLTVTSAQKNPTAFYLCASKLGAGAFYEQYFGPGTRLTVT.

The chain employs TRBV6-6 and TRBJ1-5, with D possibly matching TRBD1 (5 bases). The CDR3 covers 15 residues. V was clipped by 2 bases and J by 5 bases, with 13 bases between them. Looked up from germline, CDR1 is MNHNY and CDR2 is SVGAGI (reference sequence). The CDR3 nucleotides are TGTGCCAGCAGTTACGGCAGGGTAGAGGATCAGCCCCAGCATTTT. Encoded protein: CASSYGRVEDQPQHF.

In its sample, this clone was seen once. The chain uses TRBV27 and TRBJ2-1, with D unclear. The V and J ends lost 0 bases and 8 bases respectively, with 14 bases between them. The CDR3 is made up of 15 amino acids. Germline V gene data show CDR1 as MNHEY and CDR2 as SMNVEV (reference sequence). This CDR3 reads CASSLSPSGRDEQFF. The CDR3 DNA reads as TGTGCCAGCAGTTTATCTCCCTCCGGTAGGGATGAGCAGTTCTTC.

The chain recombines TRBV19 with TRBJ1-5; unclear D gene. The V end lost 4 bases, the J end lost 1 base, and 14 bases lay between the germline ends. Germline CDR1 LNHDA, CDR2 SQIVND (reference sequence). There are 16 residues in the CDR3. The CDR3 region has the DNA TGTGCCAGTAGTACACCCCTAGGGAGAAGCAATCAGCCCCAGCATTTT. Translated, it gives CASSTPLGRSNQPQHF.

This rearrangement joins TRBV2 to TRBJ2-2; D unclear. The CDR3 covers 13 residues. Germline V gene sequence: CDR1 SNHLY, CDR2 FYNNEI. Trimming stripped 6 bases from V and 4 bases from J, with 9 bases between. For the CDR3, the DNA is TGTGCCAGCAGGCCGAAGATCACCGGGGAGCTGTTTTTT. Its translation: CASRPKITGELFF. Filled out from reference TRBV2 and TRBJ2-2, the complete variable domain reads EPEVTQTPSHQVTQMGQEVILRCVPISNHLYFYWYRQILGQKVEFLVSFYNNEISEKSEIFDDQFSVERPDGSNFTLKIRSTKLEDSAMYFCASRPKITGELFFGEGSRLTVL.

CDR3 in DNA: TGTGCCAGCAGCTATGAGGGGGGCAACACCGGGGAGCTGTTTTTT. This encodes CASSYEGGNTGELFF. The rearrangement joins TRBV27 to TRBJ2-2; D assignment may be TRBD1 or TRBD2 (6 bases each). The CDR3 spans 15 residues. The ends were cut back, 6 bases at V and 2 bases at J, with 13 bases in the middle. CDR1 is MNHEY, CDR2 SMNVEV, per germline (reference sequence).